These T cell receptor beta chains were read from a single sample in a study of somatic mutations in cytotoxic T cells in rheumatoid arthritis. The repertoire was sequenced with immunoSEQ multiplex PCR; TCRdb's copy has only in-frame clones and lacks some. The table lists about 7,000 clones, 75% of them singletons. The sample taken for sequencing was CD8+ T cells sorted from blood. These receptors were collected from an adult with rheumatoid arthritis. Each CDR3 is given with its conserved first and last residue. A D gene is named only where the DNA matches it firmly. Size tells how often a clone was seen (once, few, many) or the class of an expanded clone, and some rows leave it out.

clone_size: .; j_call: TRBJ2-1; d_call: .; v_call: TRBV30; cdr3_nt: TGTGCTGGACAGTACAATGAGCAGTTCTTC; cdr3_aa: CAGQYNEQFF
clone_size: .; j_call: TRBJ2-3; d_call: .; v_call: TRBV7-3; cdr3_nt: TGTGCCAGCAGCTTATTAGCGACAAGGGAGTCAGATACGCAGTATTTT; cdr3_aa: CASSLLATRESDTQYF
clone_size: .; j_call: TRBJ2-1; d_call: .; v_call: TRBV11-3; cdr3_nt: TGTGCCAGCAGCTCCCGGGACACCAGCTACAATGAGCAGTTCTTC; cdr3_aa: CASSSRDTSYNEQFF
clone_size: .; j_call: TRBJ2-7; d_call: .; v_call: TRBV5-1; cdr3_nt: TGCGCCAGCAGCGGAAGGGACGGTCCTTCCTACGAGCAGTACTTC; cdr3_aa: CASSGRDGPSYEQYF
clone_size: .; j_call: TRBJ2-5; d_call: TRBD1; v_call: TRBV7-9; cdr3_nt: TGTGCCAGCAGTTTGTACAGGGGTTTCCAAGAGACCCAGTACTTC; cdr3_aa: CASSLYRGFQETQYF
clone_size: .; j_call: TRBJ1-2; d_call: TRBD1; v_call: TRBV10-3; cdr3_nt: TGTGCCATCAGTGACGGACAGGGTCAAATCTATGGCTACACCTTC; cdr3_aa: CAISDGQGQIYGYTF
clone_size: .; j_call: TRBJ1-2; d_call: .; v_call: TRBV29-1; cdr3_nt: TGCAGCGCCCAGGCAGGGTCTGGCTACACCTTC; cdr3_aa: CSAQAGSGYTF
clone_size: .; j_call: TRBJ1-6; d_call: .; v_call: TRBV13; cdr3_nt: TGTGCCAGCAGCCCTAGCAGGGACTATAATTCACCCCTCCACTTT; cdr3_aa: CASSPSRDYNSPLHF
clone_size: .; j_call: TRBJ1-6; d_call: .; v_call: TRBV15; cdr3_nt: TGTGCCACCAGCAGAGTTTTGGGAGCGCCCCTCCACTTT; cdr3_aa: CATSRVLGAPLHF
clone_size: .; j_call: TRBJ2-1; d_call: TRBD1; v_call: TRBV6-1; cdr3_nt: TGTGCCAGCTCCGGTGGGACAGGGATGGGAAGTGAGCAGTTCTTC; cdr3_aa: CASSGGTGMGSEQFF
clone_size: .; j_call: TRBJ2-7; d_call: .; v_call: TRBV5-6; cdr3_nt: TGTGCCAGCAGATTCTGGGGTGCAAACTACGAGCAGTACTTC; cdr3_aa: CASRFWGANYEQYF
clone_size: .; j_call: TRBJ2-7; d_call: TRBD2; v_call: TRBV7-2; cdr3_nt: TGTGCCAGCAGCTTAGAACGGGGGGGCCGAGGCGAGCAGTACTTC; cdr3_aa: CASSLERGGRGEQYF
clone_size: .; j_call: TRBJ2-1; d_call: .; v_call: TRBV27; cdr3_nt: TGTGCCAGCAGTACGGGACACGCCGCCAATGAGCAGTTCTTC; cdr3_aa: CASSTGHAANEQFF
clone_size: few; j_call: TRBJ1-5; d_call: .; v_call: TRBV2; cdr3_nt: TGTGCCAGCATGGTCGGCAATCAGCCCCAGCATTTT; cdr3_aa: CASMVGNQPQHF
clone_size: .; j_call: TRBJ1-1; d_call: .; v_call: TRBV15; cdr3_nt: TGTGCCACCAGCAGAGATCCAGAGGGGTTGAACACTGAAGCTTTCTTT; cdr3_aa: CATSRDPEGLNTEAFF
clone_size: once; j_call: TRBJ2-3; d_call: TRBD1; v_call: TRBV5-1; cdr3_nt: TGCGCCAGCAGCTTGGAGGGACAGAGCACAGATACGCAGTATTTT; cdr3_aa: CASSLEGQSTDTQYF
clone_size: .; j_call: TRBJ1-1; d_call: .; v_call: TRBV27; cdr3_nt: TGTGCCAGCAGTTTAAACGGGCCCCAAGGGGCTTTCTTT; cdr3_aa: CASSLNGPQGAFF
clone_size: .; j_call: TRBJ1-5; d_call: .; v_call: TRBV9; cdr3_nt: TGTGCCAGCAGCGTAGATGATGGGAGCGCCTTCAGGCCCCAGCATTTT; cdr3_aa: CASSVDDGSAFRPQHF